This TCR beta chain was captured by sequencing in a study of neurological immune-mediated disorders. Study-wide results and caveats: Multiple sclerosis, the disease with the least TCR clonal expansion, fell below healthy controls, whereas HTLV-1-associated myelopathy showed the most.

The unsorted libraries had their origin in 2 million PBMCs stored at -80 C. Ten or more counts support this clonotype. The antigen is unknown. A single record per CDR3 protein comes from TCRdb applying MiXCR to the 5' RACE reads. This sample has 55,000 to 65,000 distinct CDR3 sequences, with under 4.5% found just once. Sequencing used PBMCs. The TCR comes from a woman aged 25 to 39 with multiple sclerosis.

CDR3 bases: TGTGCCAGCAGTTTGGGAGCTTTAGCCAAAAACATTCAGTACTTC. It yields the protein CASSLGALAKNIQYF. The J gene is TRBJ2-4, the V gene TRBV27; TRBD2 is a possible D gene (5 bases). Germline-derived CDR1 and CDR2 are MNHEY and SMNVEV (reference sequence). The CDR3 totals 15 residues. Between the trimmed V and J ends, which lost 3 bases and 0 bases, there was a span of 9 bases.